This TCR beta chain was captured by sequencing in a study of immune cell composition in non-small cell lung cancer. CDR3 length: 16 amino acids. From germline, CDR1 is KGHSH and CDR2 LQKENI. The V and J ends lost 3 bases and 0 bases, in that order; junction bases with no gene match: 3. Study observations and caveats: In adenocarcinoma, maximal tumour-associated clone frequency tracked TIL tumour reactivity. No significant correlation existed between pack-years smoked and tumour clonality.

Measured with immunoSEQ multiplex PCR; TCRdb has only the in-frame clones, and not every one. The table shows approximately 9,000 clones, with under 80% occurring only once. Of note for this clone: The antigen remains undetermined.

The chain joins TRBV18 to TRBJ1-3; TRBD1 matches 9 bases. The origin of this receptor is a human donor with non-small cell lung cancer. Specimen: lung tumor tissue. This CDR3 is CASSPGQGNSGNTIYF. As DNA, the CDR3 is TGTGCCAGCTCACCGGGACAGGGCAACTCTGGAAACACCATATATTTT. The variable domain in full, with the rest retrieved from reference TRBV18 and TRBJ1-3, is NAGVMQNPRHLVRRRGQEARLRCSPMKGHSHVYWYRQLPEEGLKFMVYLQKENIIDESGMPKERFSAEFPKEGPSILRIQQVVRGDSAAYFCASSPGQGNSGNTIYFGEGSWLTVV.